Detailed here is one T cell receptor (beta chain). Its antigen remains unknown. These data originate in a study of cytomegalovirus exposure and HLA in healthy donors. General study results and limits: The study designated 150 or so TCR beta chains cytomegalovirus-associated. The number of N-insertions in an Asian-associated ancestry cluster was reportedly below the 666-donor mean in a later analysis. Common viral pathogens seemed to be connected with several of the most significant clusters, according to a later analysis.

Per germline, CDR1 SGHAT and CDR2 FQNNGV. This CDR3 has 13 amino acids. The V gene end was trimmed by 8 bases and the J gene end by 2 bases; junction bases not matched to a gene: 1. Use of 60 Vbeta and 13 Jbeta primers characterized the PCR. The assay was immunoSEQ multiplex PCR, and TCRdb's table has in-frame clones only and misses some. This sample has fewer than 150,000 clones, with 73% found just once. The specimen sequenced was PBMCs. The chain uses TRBV11-2 and TRBJ2-7; 12 bases align to TRBD2. The receptor comes from a human donor in good health. The CDR3: CASRLAGAYEQYF. The DNA for the CDR3 is TGTGCCAGCCGACTAGCGGGGGCCTACGAGCAGTACTTC.